The clone carrying this T cell receptor (beta chain) has a count of ten or more. RNA transcripts gave rise to amplified TCR beta CDR3 regions. First-round RT-PCR of the TCR CDR3 relied on the HTBI primer set. TCRdb itself ran the multiplex PCR reads through MiXCR, one entry per CDR3 protein. The repertoire holds 700,000 or so distinct CDR3 sequences, with roughly 15% as singletons. The CDR3 loop spans 12 amino acids. The germline V and J ends were trimmed by 5 bases and 6 bases, with 10 bases remaining between them. The record originates from a study of T cells in Graves' hyperthyroidism and ophthalmopathy.

Sequenced material: blood. This chain links TRBV12-3 or TRBV12-4 with TRBJ1-1, with D uncertain. The source of this sequence is a woman aged 50 to 60 with Graves' ophthalmopathy. The CDR3 coding sequence is TGTGCCAGCAGTCCCGGACGGGCTGAAGCTTTCTTT. Its translation: CASSPGRAEAFF.